A single TCR beta chain is shown here with its context. The antigen it binds to is not known. No base quality values were provided; no much bigger clone lies one nucleotide off. Looking up the germline V gene yields CDR1 SQVTM and CDR2 ANQGSEA. Including the terminal cysteine and phenylalanine, the CDR3 comprises 16 residues. Only the CDR3 portion is preserved as DNA: 48 bases, with reading frame beginning at the first base. V lost 5 bases and J lost 6 bases, and the count of bases not matched to a germline gene is 8. Another Seattle source contributed samples from volunteer blood donors who had recovered from COVID-19. Collaborating institutions collected whole blood in K2EDTA tubes following their own protocols. For TCRbeta analysis, collaborators shipped samples in one of three forms: frozen whole blood, isolated PBMCs, or DNA extracted from either of those sample types. TCRbeta CDR3 regions were amplified from genomic DNA by means of the immunoSEQ Assay, a bias-controlled multiplex PCR. As for the authors' bioinformatics: Within the assay, amplification of reference gene primers was used to estimate how many nucleated cells each sample contained. To quantify the absolute abundance of each unique TCRbeta CDR3 rearrangement, sequence reads were collapsed and filtered. For each sample, productive Simpson clonality was calculated as the square root of Simpson's diversity index across productive rearrangements. The table comes from immuneACCESS by way of TCRdb, which keeps in-frame sequences with V and J called. Part of the clones is missing from these tables; in studies checked, under half for an unresolved V gene and the rest for unknown reasons. V and J calls and clone size follow that table, whereas D and trimming were derived from the DNA. Present in this sample are around 300,000 clones, about nine tenths of which were seen just once. In total, the top ten clones hold 0.85% to 0.95% of the sample.

This entry comes from a study of blood T cell repertoires in COVID-19 (TCRdb year 2020). Study-level background: Samples covering the acute and convalescent phases of COVID-19 were provided by collaborators in the United States, Italy and Spain. The repertoires were released in a freely available public database intended as a resource for research on the immune response to SARS-CoV-2. The prospective study material was composed of cDNA or gDNA derived from T cells, B-cell-depleted T cells, or PBMCs. Deeply sampled blood TCRbeta repertoires from subjects exposed to, actively infected with, or recovered from COVID-19 were included in the dataset. HLA class I and class II types, where available, came from metadata supplied by the sample provider rather than from assay-based typing. Samples came from the ongoing ImmuneRACE study (first 160 participants) plus 1,254 subjects from 6 global collaborators. A de-identified subject ID, COVID-19 status, age in years and sex were almost always included in the sample metadata.

What the authors observed across the whole study: How much clinical and demographic metadata was included differed by source and by participant, and the metadata was provided uncurated.

Sequenced material: peripheral blood. This receptor was obtained from a woman in her forties who had recovered from COVID-19. This chain joins TRBV29-1 to TRBJ2-1; TRBD2 aligns with 15 central bases. The CDR3 amino acid sequence is: CSVTGTSGRSPNEQFF. The DNA sequence follows: TGCAGCGTTACCGGGACTAGCGGGAGGTCACCCAATGAGCAGTTCTTC.